These 2 T cell receptor beta chains came from one sample sequenced in a study of a mutant IDH1 vaccine in newly diagnosed glioma (dated by TCRdb to about 2021). Libraries came from the immunoSEQ multiplex PCR assay. Entries here come from immuneACCESS through TCRdb and include only in-frame sequences with V and J called. Some clones fail to appear in such tables; in the studies checked, an unresolved V gene covers under half of the shortfall, and the cause of the remainder is unknown. The sample has roughly 71,000 clones on record, approximately 86% of them singletons. The ten largest clones take up around 3% of the sample. Sample time point, as interpreted from the label and publication: baseline, week 1 (first vaccination visit). The treatment or condition label, as the study defines it: pre-vaccination baseline after standard-of-care therapy. Sample: PBMCs, taken from a glioma patient treated with radiotherapy, temozolomide or both. The receptors originated from a man aged 25 to 45 with glioma.

The chain recombines TRBV7-8 with TRBJ1-3, with D possibly being TRBD1 (5 bases). Between the trimmed V and J ends, which lost 5 bases and 7 bases, there was a span of 18 bases. The germline gives CDR1 SGHVS, CDR2 FQNEAQ. The CDR3 loop spans 15 amino acids. CDR3: CASSREQGGWNTIYF. The CDR3 DNA reads as TGTGCCAGCAGCCGAGAGCAGGGTGGATGGAACACCATATATTTT.

This clone occurred a few times. V usage is TRBV2 and J usage is TRBJ1-5; 9 bases agree with TRBD1. The CDR3 covers 14 residues. J gave up 10 bases and V 4 bases, and 8 bases lay outside the gene matches. Germline CDR1 and CDR2: SNHLY and FYNNEI. The CDR3, as DNA: TGTGCCAGCAGTGGGGACAGGGAAATCAGCCCCCAGCATTTT. Translated, it gives CASSGDREISPQHF.